These 17 T cell receptor beta chains were all obtained from the same sample, sequenced in a study of T cell repertoires in cytomegalovirus infection. In TCRdb, the reads were re-called with MiXCR into one record per CDR3 protein. The table has 490,000 or so distinct CDR3 sequences, 11% seen once. Sequencing was performed on PBMCs. Source of these receptors: a human donor in good health (CMV status not recorded). Some clones in this sample may be carry-over from other donors' samples.

This clonotype has a count of ten or more. The chain joins TRBV11-2 to TRBJ2-5; D is possibly TRBD1 (6 bases). The CDR3 spans 14 residues. V shed 5 bases and J shed 1 base, with 11 bases lying between them. CDR1 and CDR2 (germline): SGHAT, FQNNGV. This CDR3 reads CASSPRGFQETQYF. The CDR3 coding sequence is TGTGCCAGCAGCCCCAGGGGTTTCCAAGAGACCCAGTACTTC.

This clonotype has a count of ten or more. The CDR3 is CASSLGQGYNYGYTF. The CDR3 DNA sequence: TGTGCCAGCAGTTTAGGACAGGGTTATAACTATGGCTACACCTTC. The J gene is TRBJ1-2, the V gene TRBV27; 8 bases fit TRBD1. Germline V gene data show CDR1 as MNHEY and CDR2 as SMNVEV (reference sequence). CDR3 length equals 15 residues. V shed 2 bases, J shed 1 base, and the junction held 3 bases outside the gene matches.

This clonotype was detected ten times or more. The gene calls are TRBV4-1 and TRBJ1-6; 7 positions agree with TRBD1. The CDR3 spans 17 residues. The trim removed 7 bases at V and 4 bases at J, leaving 13 bases unmatched. Germline CDR1 MGHRA, CDR2 YSYEKL. CDR3 protein: CASTPGTAGEYNSPLHF. CDR3 bases: TGCGCCAGCACCCCAGGGACAGCCGGCGAATATAATTCACCCCTCCACTTT.

This clonotype was seen at least ten times. The chain employs TRBV14 and TRBJ2-1; 7 nucleotides line up with TRBD2. The CDR3 is 10 amino acids. V was pared by 8 bases and J by 9 bases, with 1 base of the junction left unmatched. Germline CDR1 and CDR2: SGHDN and FVKESK. CDR3 loop: CASPGGEQFF. The CDR3 bases are TGTGCCAGCCCGGGGGGTGAGCAGTTCTTC.

This chain links TRBV27 with TRBJ2-5; tentative D call: TRBD2 (6 bases). V was pared by 5 bases and J by 2 bases, with 12 bases between. The V gene's germline CDR1 is MNHEY and CDR2 SMNVEV (reference sequence). The CDR3 is 14 amino acids. The DNA for the CDR3 is TGTGCCAGCAGTCCCGGGGAGGATCAAGAGACCCAGTACTTC. Translation: CASSPGEDQETQYF.

There are many counts of this clonotype. The chain's CDR3 is CAISESYSSYEQYF. CDR3 nucleotides: TGTGCCATCAGTGAGTCTTATAGCTCCTACGAGCAGTACTTC. The chain has TRBV10-3 and TRBJ2-7; D remains unclear. CDR3 length: 14 amino acids. V was cut by 0 bases and J by 0 bases, with 6 bases left in between. Germline loops: CDR1 ENHRY, CDR2 SYGVKD.

This clonotype was recorded many times. The V and J genes are TRBV28 and TRBJ2-4; 10 bases line up with TRBD2. V lost 3 bases to trimming and J lost 0 bases; unmatched junction nucleotides: 8. The CDR3 has 18 residues. Germline CDR1 reads MDHEN; CDR2 reads SYDVKM. The CDR3 reads CASSFLAGVGEAKNIQYF. In DNA, the CDR3 is TGTGCCAGCAGTTTCCTAGCGGGAGTCGGGGAAGCCAAAAACATTCAGTACTTC.

This clonotype was counted many times. The chain recombines TRBV7-2 with TRBJ2-3; 11 bases are shared with TRBD2. Per germline, CDR1 SGHTA and CDR2 FQGNSA. V shed 6 bases and J 3 bases; nucleotides not matched to a gene: 5. The CDR3 covers 15 residues. The CDR3 region is CASRYVAGGTDTQYF. The CDR3 bases are TGTGCCAGCAGATACGTAGCGGGAGGGACAGATACGCAGTATTTT.

This clonotype was counted only a few times. The chain links TRBV7-9 to TRBJ2-1; 7 bases are a match to TRBD1. V was pared by 0 bases and J by 7 bases, with 9 bases of the junction left unmatched. CDR3 length: 16 residues. Germline CDR1 SEHNR, CDR2 FQNEAQ (reference sequence). The CDR3 DNA sequence: TGTGCCAGCAGCTTAGCGTTACAGGGGAAGAGGAATGAGCAGTTCTTC. Protein product: CASSLALQGKRNEQFF.

This clonotype was picked up many times. The V and J genes are TRBV20-1 and TRBJ2-5, with 8 nucleotides matching TRBD2. The CDR3 is 16 amino acids. V shed 1 base and J 5 bases; nucleotides not matched to a gene: 12. Germline V gene data show CDR1 as DFQATT and CDR2 as SNEGSKA (reference sequence). For the CDR3, the DNA is TGCAGTGCTAGAGCCTTATCTAGCGGGCCTCGGGAGACCCAGTACTTC. As protein: CSARALSSGPRETQYF.

The chain is built from TRBV11-2 and TRBJ2-7, with D possibly being TRBD1 or TRBD2 (5 bases each). The germline V and J ends were trimmed by 2 bases and 3 bases, with 20 bases remaining between them. Germline V CDR1 and CDR2: SGHAT, FQNNGV. The CDR3 extends over 17 amino acids. The CDR3 loop is CASSLFDVRGSNYEQYF. The CDR3 DNA reads as TGTGCCAGCAGCTTATTTGATGTTCGGGGCAGTAACTACGAGCAGTACTTC.

This clonotype has ten or more counts. CDR3 in amino acids: CASSLMGGYTF. CDR3 nucleotide sequence: TGTGCCAGCAGCTTGATGGGAGGCTACACCTTC. The chain recombines TRBV7-2 with TRBJ1-2, with no clear D. The V end was cut by 3 bases, the J end by 8 bases, with 7 bases between. The CDR3 contains 11 residues. CDR1 and CDR2 from the germline V gene are SGHTA and FQGNSA.

This clonotype was seen many times. This chain joins TRBV28 and TRBJ2-1; 11 nucleotides agree with TRBD2. CDR1 and CDR2 from the germline V gene are MDHEN and SYDVKM. The CDR3 runs 17 residues. Trimming cost V 6 bases and J 0 bases; bases outside gene matches: 7. The CDR3 region has the DNA TGTGCCAGCAGCGTATCAGGACTAGCGGGCTCCTACAATGAGCAGTTCTTC. Protein sequence: CASSVSGLAGSYNEQFF.

The chain employs TRBV5-1 and TRBJ2-3; TRBD2 is a possible D gene (5 bases). Between the trimmed V and J ends, which lost 0 bases and 1 base, there was a span of 12 bases. The CDR3 consists of 16 residues. Germline CDR1 and CDR2: SGHRS and YFSETQ. The CDR3 region has the DNA TGCGCCAGCAGCTTGGACCCGAGGGCGGGCACAGATACGCAGTATTTT. Translation gives CASSLDPRAGTDTQYF.

Turning to this clonotype: An end of the junction differs from the germline gene, which may be a read error. This chain joins TRBV6-5 and TRBJ2-2; D is possibly TRBD2 (6 bases). CDR3 length: 15 residues. CDR1 and CDR2 (germline): MNHEY, SVGAGI. CDR3 amino acids: CVSRPSPRGTGELFF. CDR3 coding DNA: TGTGTCAGCAGACCTTCCCCCCGGGGGACCGGGGAGCTGTTTTTT.

This clonotype showed up just a few times. The chain links TRBV20-1 to TRBJ1-1, with no clear D. The V gene's germline CDR1 is DFQATT and CDR2 SNEGSKA (reference sequence). The CDR3 has 12 amino acids. CDR3 in amino acids: CRVLLGISGAFF. As DNA, the CDR3 is TGCAGGGTTCTACTCGGGATATCAGGAGCTTTCTTT.

This clonotype was counted at least ten times. This sequence joins TRBV2 and TRBJ1-5; D is uncertain. CDR3 length: 15 amino acids. The V gene lost 0 bases and the J gene lost 4 bases, with 10 bases spanning the gap. The V gene's germline CDR1 is SNHLY and CDR2 FYNNEI. The CDR3 nucleotides are TGTGCCAGCAGTGAAGCGCGGGTCCGAAATCAGCCCCAGCATTTT. Its translation is CASSEARVRNQPQHF. The full variable domain, completed using reference TRBV2 and TRBJ1-5, is EPEVTQTPSHQVTQMGQEVILRCVPISNHLYFYWYRQILGQKVEFLVSFYNNEISEKSEIFDDQFSVERPDGSNFTLKIRSTKLEDSAMYFCASSEARVRNQPQHFGDGTRLSIL.